This T cell receptor (beta chain) was captured in a study of CD8 T cells in ankylosing spondylitis. TCRdb called the 5' RACE reads again in MiXCR, with one record for every CDR3 protein. The table lists about 200,000 distinct CDR3 sequences, approximately 24% of them singletons. This clonotype was found many times. Its antigen remains unknown. The CDR3 contains 14 residues. Trimming took 5 bases from V and 1 from J, leaving 10 bases between them. Germline values: CDR1 SGHVS, CDR2 FNYEAQ. Study-level results: In the blood and synovial fluid of reactive arthritis, some motif variants had been previously reported.

The chain joins TRBV7-6 to TRBJ2-3, with no clear D. The clonotype originates from a male donor with ankylosing spondylitis or in good health (not recorded which). The sequenced sample was blood, either unsorted or a sorted T cell fraction (not recorded which). CDR3 bases: TGTGCCAGCAGCCTTGAGGCCGGCACAGATACGCAGTATTTT. Translating gives CASSLEAGTDTQYF.